This passage covers 23 T cell receptor beta chains from one sample sequenced in a study of blood T cell repertoires in COVID-19. Using immunoSEQ multiplex PCR, the repertoire was profiled, and TCRdb retains in-frame clones only, with some absent. The data contain around 280,000 clones, about nine tenths of them singletons. Sequencing was performed on peripheral blood. These receptor sequences come from a woman aged 45-65 years who had recovered from COVID-19.

The chain employs TRBV11-2 and TRBJ2-3, with 16 bases identical to TRBD2. This CDR3 is built from 17 residues. Per germline, CDR1 SGHAT and CDR2 FQNNGV. After removal of 5 bases from V and 5 bases from J, the junction contained 7 bases not matched to a gene. CDR3: CASSPGLAGGPRDTQYF. The CDR3 DNA sequence: TGTGCCAGCAGCCCGGGACTAGCGGGAGGGCCACGAGATACGCAGTATTTT.

The chain is built from TRBV6-6 and TRBJ2-7, with 8 bases aligning to TRBD1. The CDR3 covers 15 residues. Per the germline V gene, CDR1 is MNHNY and CDR2 is SVGAGI (reference sequence). V trimming: 2 bases; J trimming: 2 bases; junction bases outside the gene matches: 5. The CDR3: CASSYTSGQAYEQYF. The CDR3 DNA follows: TGTGCCAGCAGTTACACGTCGGGACAGGCCTACGAGCAGTACTTC.

The chain uses TRBV5-1 and TRBJ2-1, with 9 bases aligning to TRBD2. Germline CDR1 SGHRS, CDR2 YFSETQ. The CDR3 contains 17 residues. V lost 2 bases to trimming and J lost 6 bases; unmatched junction nucleotides: 12. DNA of the CDR3: TGCGCCAGCAGCTTTATAGCGGGGGAGAGAGGTTCCAATGAGCAGTTCTTC. Its translation: CASSFIAGERGSNEQFF.

The rearrangement links TRBV28 to TRBJ1-5; D remains unclear. V lost 6 bases to trimming and J lost 1 base, with 13 bases between them. The CDR3 is 15 amino acids. Germline V gene data show CDR1 as MDHEN and CDR2 as SYDVKM. CDR3 nucleotide sequence: TGTGCCAGCAGAACCGGAGGTGGGAGCAATCAGCCCCAGCATTTT. Protein product: CASRTGGGSNQPQHF.

This chain connects TRBV5-1 to TRBJ2-2; D is possibly TRBD2 (6 bases). Germline V lookup: CDR1 SGHRS, CDR2 YFSETQ. V was pared by 4 bases and J by 1 base, with 8 bases between. The CDR3 sequence is 14 residues long. In DNA form, the CDR3 reads TGCGCCAGCAGCCCGGGAGTGAACACCGGGGAGCTGTTTTTT. Its protein is CASSPGVNTGELFF.

This clone was observed once. The V and J genes are TRBV27 and TRBJ1-1; tentatively, D is TRBD1 (5 bases). Germline V gene sequence: CDR1 MNHEY, CDR2 SMNVEV (reference sequence). This CDR3 is built from 16 residues. Trimming removed 8 bases from V and 1 base from J, with 20 bases in between. CDR3 nucleotide sequence: TGTGCCAGCGGAACCCGCCGGCGGGGCACGAACACTGAAGCTTTCTTT. This sequence encodes CASGTRRRGTNTEAFF.

The rearrangement links TRBV28 to TRBJ2-7, with 8 bases matching TRBD1. Losses at the gene ends were 6 bases for V and 6 bases for J; bases not matched to a gene: 16. Germline-derived CDR1 and CDR2 are MDHEN and SYDVKM. The CDR3 covers 16 residues. Here the CDR3 reads CASSANLGQGRAEQYF. The CDR3 DNA is TGTGCCAGCAGCGCAAACCTTGGACAGGGAAGGGCCGAGCAGTACTTC.

There are a few counts of this clone. The chain is built from TRBV19 and TRBJ1-5, with D uncertain. Deletions cut 8 bases from V and 6 bases from J, with 14 bases between. The CDR3 runs 13 residues. Germline CDR1 and CDR2: LNHDA and SQIVND (reference sequence). In nucleotides, the CDR3 is TGTGCCAGTGGCGCTGAGGCTGGTCAGCCCCAGCATTTT. Translated: CASGAEAGQPQHF. Complete variable domain (other parts from reference TRBV19 and TRBJ1-5): DGGITQSPKYLFRKEGQNVTLSCEQNLNHDAMYWYRQDPGQGLRLIYYSQIVNDFQKGDIAEGYSVSREKKESFPLTVTSAQKNPTAFYLCASGAEAGQPQHFGDGTRLSIL.

The genes are TRBV5-1 and TRBJ2-1, with 9 bases fitting TRBD2. The CDR3 consists of 16 residues. Germline V gene data show CDR1 as SGHRS and CDR2 as YFSETQ. After removal of 1 base from V and 7 bases from J, the junction contained 9 bases not matched to a gene. CDR3: CASSLLPAGGHNEQFF. The CDR3 DNA reads as TGCGCCAGCAGCTTGTTGCCAGCGGGGGGCCATAATGAGCAGTTCTTC.

V is TRBV29-1 and J is TRBJ2-5; 15 bases map to TRBD2. Germline trimming cut 7 bases from V and 4 bases from J; bases unmatched to any gene: 4. The CDR3 covers 14 residues. Germline values: CDR1 SQVTM, CDR2 ANQGSEA. The DNA of the CDR3 is TGCAGCGGGGGACTAGCGGGAGGTCGAGAGACCCAGTACTTC. It specifies CSGGLAGGRETQYF.

This clone was recorded a few times. The chain combines TRBV9 with TRBJ1-2; D is ambiguous. Germline V gene data show CDR1 as SGDLS and CDR2 as YYNGEE. This CDR3 has 12 amino acids. V gave up 4 bases and J gave up 7 bases, with 11 bases separating them. In DNA form, the CDR3 reads TGTGCCAGCAGCCGGGAGTTTGGTGGCTACACCTTC. Its translation is CASSREFGGYTF.

A few counts support this clone. Within the sample, other DNA sequences also encode this same CDR3. The V and J genes are TRBV6-5 and TRBJ1-2, with a possible D match to TRBD1 (6 bases). Trimming left V 3 bases short and J 0 bases short, with 11 bases between. From germline, CDR1 is MNHEY and CDR2 SVGAGI. The length of the CDR3 is 15 residues. The CDR3 bases are TGTGCCAGCAGTTATAGCAGGGGAGCTAACTATGGCTACACCTTC. It specifies CASSYSRGANYGYTF.

The rearrangement joins TRBV6-2 or TRBV6-3 to TRBJ1-1; the D is unclear. V lost 0 bases, J lost 5 bases, and 10 bases lay in between. The CDR3 is 14 amino acids. Germline-derived CDR1 and CDR2 are MNHEY and SVGEGT. CDR3 amino acids: CASSYSLLETEAFF. CDR3 coding DNA: TGTGCCAGCAGTTACTCTCTCCTGGAGACTGAAGCTTTCTTT.

The chain is built from TRBV19 and TRBJ1-5; D is possibly TRBD1 (5 bases). V was trimmed by 5 bases and J by 7 bases, leaving 15 bases between them. Germline CDR1 LNHDA, CDR2 SQIVND (reference sequence). CDR3 length equals 14 residues. CDR3 amino acids: CASSSWQGWQPQHF. The CDR3 region has the DNA TGTGCCAGTAGTTCATGGCAGGGATGGCAGCCCCAGCATTTT.

The rearrangement links TRBV3-1 (or the pseudogene TRBV3-2) to TRBJ1-2; maybe TRBD1 (5 bases). Per the germline V gene, CDR1 is LGHDT and CDR2 is YNNKEL (reference sequence). The ends were cut back, 2 bases at V and 1 base at J, with 11 bases in the middle. The CDR3 totals 15 residues. The CDR3 sequence: CASSQNWGGNYGYTF. The CDR3 DNA follows: TGTGCCAGCAGCCAAAATTGGGGGGGTAACTATGGCTACACCTTC.

This clone has only one observation. This chain joins TRBV29-1 and TRBJ1-2; 7 positions agree with TRBD1. Germline assignment: CDR1 SQVTM and CDR2 ANQGSEA. CDR3 length: 19 residues. The trim removed 0 bases at V and 10 bases at J, leaving 26 bases unmatched. The CDR3 DNA is TGCAGCGTTGAAGATTGGCAGGAGAAGGGGGCGCGGATTATAGATGACTACACCTTC. Its protein is CSVEDWQEKGARIIDDYTF.

The chain links TRBV5-1 to TRBJ2-7; 8 bases align to TRBD1. The CDR3 covers 17 residues. Germline lookup yields CDR1 SGHRS and CDR2 YFSETQ. Germline trimming cut 7 bases from V and 0 bases from J; bases unmatched to any gene: 15. CDR3 nucleotide sequence: TGCGCCAGCCGGCCCTGGCCCCGGGACAGGCCCTCCTACGAGCAGTACTTC. It is translated as CASRPWPRDRPSYEQYF. Complete variable domain (other parts from reference TRBV5-1 and TRBJ2-7): KAGVTQTPRYLIKTRGQQVTLSCSPISGHRSVSWYQQTPGQGLQFLFEYFSETQRNKGNFPGRFSGRQFSNSRSEMNVSTLELGDSALYLCASRPWPRDRPSYEQYFGPGTRLTVT.

This chain connects TRBV7-2 to TRBJ2-1; TRBD2 agrees at 9 bases. Germline V gene lookup returns CDR1 SGHTA and CDR2 FQGNSA. CDR3 length equals 15 residues. V shed 3 bases and J 6 bases; nucleotides not matched to a gene: 6. The CDR3 reads CASSFAGGPSNEQFF. CDR3 coding DNA: TGTGCCAGCAGCTTCGCGGGGGGGCCGAGCAATGAGCAGTTCTTC.

V and J are TRBV19 and TRBJ1-4, with 8 bases lining up with TRBD1. With 6 bases clipped from V and 4 bases from J, the junction kept 7 bases outside the gene matches. This CDR3 has 15 amino acids. CDR1 and CDR2 (germline): LNHDA, SQIVND (reference sequence). CDR3 residues: CASSGQTGDNEKLFF. CDR3 coding DNA: TGTGCCAGTAGCGGTCAGACAGGGGATAATGAAAAACTGTTTTTT.

The J gene is TRBJ1-6, the V gene TRBV6-5, with 8 positions matching TRBD1. Looked up from germline, CDR1 is MNHEY and CDR2 is SVGAGI. V was pared by 6 bases and J by 6 bases, with 4 bases of the junction left unmatched. CDR3 length equals 14 residues. The CDR3: CASSRQGSNSPLHF. The CDR3 DNA reads TGTGCCAGCAGCCGACAGGGGAGTAATTCACCCCTCCACTTT.

The chain has TRBV10-3 and TRBJ1-1, with a tentative D call TRBD1 (6 bases). Germline V gene sequence: CDR1 ENHRY, CDR2 SYGVKD. This CDR3 is 15 amino acids long. Trimming shortened V by 10 bases and J by 7 bases, and 25 bases separated the two germline ends. The CDR3 nucleotides are TGTGCCACCCATCGTCGGGGGGCGCCTCTAGATGAAGCTTTCTTT. Protein sequence: CATHRRGAPLDEAFF.

The chain joins TRBV7-2 to TRBJ1-2; 8 positions match TRBD1. V trimming: 3 bases; J trimming: 4 bases; junction bases outside the gene matches: 10. Looked up from germline, CDR1 is SGHTA and CDR2 is FQGNSA. The length of the CDR3 is 16 residues. In DNA, the CDR3 is TGTGCCAGCAGCTTGTCCCGGGACAGGCTTCCCTATGGCTACACCTTC. Amino acid sequence: CASSLSRDRLPYGYTF.

CDR3 loop: CASSLPGANTGELFF. The CDR3 nucleotides are TGCGCCAGCAGCTTGCCCGGGGCGAACACCGGGGAGCTGTTTTTT. The chain couples TRBV5-1 to TRBJ2-2; tentatively, D is TRBD2 (5 bases). The CDR3 covers 15 residues. Trimming cost V 1 base and J 0 bases, with 7 bases left between them. CDR1 and CDR2 (germline): SGHRS, YFSETQ.